This is a list of T cell receptor beta chains from one sample in a study of blood T cell repertoires in COVID-19. Produced via immunoSEQ multiplex PCR; TCRdb's table is partial and in-frame only. The table has 250,000 to 350,000 clones, 65% to 85% seen once; the top ten hold over 1.3%. Material: peripheral blood. These receptor sequences come from a human donor with COVID-19, enrolled during active disease. The donor label of this sample is uncertain. The CDR3 runs from the conserved cysteine through the conserved F or W. Fields, in order: J gene, V gene, clone size, D gene, CDR3 protein, CDR3 DNA. The D gene is left open where the match is weak. The size of a clone is reported for some rows only, either as once, few or many, or as a class for expanded clones.

J: TRBJ2-1
V: TRBV29-1
size: -
D: TRBD2
CDR3: CSVDSLAGDGNEQFF
DNA: TGCAGCGTCGATTCACTAGCGGGAGACGGGAATGAGCAGTTCTTC

J: TRBJ2-7
V: TRBV28
size: many
D: TRBD2
CDR3: CASSGGGFYEQYF
DNA: TGTGCCAGCAGCGGCGGGGGATTCTACGAGCAGTACTTC

J: TRBJ2-5
V: TRBV5-1
size: -
D: -
CDR3: CASSLDGHQQETQYF
DNA: TGCGCCAGCAGCTTGGACGGACATCAACAAGAGACCCAGTACTTC

J: TRBJ2-7
V: TRBV10-3
size: -
D: -
CDR3: CAISVGTNTYEQYF
DNA: TGTGCCATCAGTGTAGGGACAAACACCTACGAGCAGTACTTC

J: TRBJ1-6
V: TRBV27
size: -
D: TRBD1
CDR3: CASRGGLRDSPLHF
DNA: TGTGCCAGCAGAGGGGGCCTGAGGGATTCACCCCTCCACTTT

J: TRBJ2-7
V: TRBV3-1/TRBV3-2
size: -
D: -
CDR3: CASSQGQSTGYEQYF
DNA: TGTGCCAGCAGCCAAGGGCAGTCGACAGGCTACGAGCAGTACTTC

J: TRBJ2-1
V: TRBV28
size: -
D: -
CDR3: CASSSDFDPNAYNEQFF
DNA: TGTGCCAGCAGTTCCGACTTCGATCCAAACGCATACAATGAGCAGTTCTTC

J: TRBJ2-2
V: TRBV6-2/TRBV6-3
size: -
D: -
CDR3: CASSLEVNTGELFF
DNA: TGTGCCAGCAGCCTCGAGGTGAACACCGGGGAGCTGTTTTTT

J: TRBJ2-3
V: TRBV5-4
size: -
D: -
CDR3: CASSSFSTDTQYF
DNA: TGTGCCAGCAGCTCCTTTTCCACAGATACGCAGTATTTT

J: TRBJ2-7
V: TRBV7-2
size: -
D: -
CDR3: CASTLGGGAGYEQYF
DNA: TGTGCCAGCACCCTGGGTGGAGGGGCGGGGTACGAGCAGTACTTC

J: TRBJ2-7
V: TRBV28
size: -
D: TRBD1
CDR3: CASSPWTGGTEQYF
DNA: TGTGCCAGCAGTCCCTGGACAGGGGGCACCGAGCAGTACTTC

J: TRBJ1-5
V: TRBV19
size: once
D: -
CDR3: CASSDTSNQPQHF
DNA: TGTGCCAGTAGTGACACGAGCAATCAGCCCCAGCATTTT

J: TRBJ2-7
V: TRBV28
size: -
D: TRBD2
CDR3: CASSLYSSGRSYEQYF
DNA: TGTGCCAGCAGTTTATACTCTAGCGGGCGTTCCTACGAGCAGTACTTC

J: TRBJ2-6
V: TRBV19
size: -
D: TRBD1
CDR3: CASSTTGAGANVLTF
DNA: TGTGCCAGTAGTACGACAGGGGCTGGGGCCAACGTCCTGACTTTC

J: TRBJ1-6
V: TRBV3-1/TRBV3-2
size: -
D: -
CDR3: CASSQGVQGISYNSPLHF
DNA: TGTGCCAGCAGCCAAGGTGTGCAGGGAATCTCCTATAATTCACCCCTCCACTTT

J: TRBJ2-2
V: TRBV7-9
size: few
D: TRBD1
CDR3: CASNPREGQDRGELFF
DNA: TGTGCCAGCAACCCACGAGAGGGACAGGACCGCGGGGAGCTGTTTTTT

J: TRBJ2-3
V: TRBV28
size: few
D: TRBD2
CDR3: CASSSLADQTDTQYF
DNA: TGTGCCAGCAGTTCCCTAGCGGATCAAACAGATACGCAGTATTTT

J: TRBJ2-1
V: TRBV3-1/TRBV3-2
size: -
D: -
CDR3: CASSQDRGGRLNNEQFF
DNA: TGTGCCAGCAGCCAGGATAGGGGGGGCAGGCTAAACAATGAGCAGTTCTTC

J: TRBJ2-1
V: TRBV7-9
size: -
D: -
CDR3: CASSPYGDYNEQFF
DNA: TGTGCCAGCAGCCCTTACGGGGACTACAATGAGCAGTTCTTC

J: TRBJ1-5
V: TRBV28
size: -
D: -
CDR3: CASSLFPQQPQHF
DNA: TGTGCCAGCAGTTTATTTCCCCAGCAGCCCCAGCATTTT

J: TRBJ2-7
V: TRBV19
size: -
D: TRBD1
CDR3: CASSTRDRVYEQYF
DNA: TGTGCCAGTAGTACCCGGGACAGGGTCTACGAGCAGTACTTC

J: TRBJ1-3
V: TRBV7-9
size: -
D: -
CDR3: CASSLGVGHGLDTIYF
DNA: TGTGCCAGCAGCCTCGGGGTGGGCCATGGCTTAGACACCATATATTTT

J: TRBJ1-4
V: TRBV2
size: -
D: -
CDR3: CASNWRGGNEKLFF
DNA: TGTGCCAGCAACTGGCGGGGCGGTAATGAAAAACTGTTTTTT

J: TRBJ2-5
V: TRBV6-5
size: once
D: -
CDR3: CASTPRYGETQYF
DNA: TGTGCCAGCACCCCCCGGTACGGAGAGACCCAGTACTTC

J: TRBJ1-3
V: TRBV7-9
size: -
D: -
CDR3: CASSSGGGDSGNTIYF
DNA: TGTGCCAGCAGCTCCGGTGGGGGGGACTCTGGAAACACCATATATTTT

J: TRBJ1-1
V: TRBV6-6
size: -
D: -
CDR3: CASSYPERGNTEAFF
DNA: TGTGCCAGCAGTTACCCTGAGCGGGGGAACACTGAAGCTTTCTTT